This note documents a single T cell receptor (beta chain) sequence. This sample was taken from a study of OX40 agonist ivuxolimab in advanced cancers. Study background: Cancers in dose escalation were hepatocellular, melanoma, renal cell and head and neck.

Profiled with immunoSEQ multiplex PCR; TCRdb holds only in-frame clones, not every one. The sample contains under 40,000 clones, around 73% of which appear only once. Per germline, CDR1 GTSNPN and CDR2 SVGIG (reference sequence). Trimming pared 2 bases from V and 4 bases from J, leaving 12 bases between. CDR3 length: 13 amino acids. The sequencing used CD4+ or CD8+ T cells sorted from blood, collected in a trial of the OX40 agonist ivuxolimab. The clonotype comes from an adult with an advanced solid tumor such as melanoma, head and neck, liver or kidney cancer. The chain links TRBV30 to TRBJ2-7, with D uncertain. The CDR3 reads CAWSHPYLYEQYF. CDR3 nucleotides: TGTGCCTGGAGTCACCCGTACTTATACGAGCAGTACTTC.